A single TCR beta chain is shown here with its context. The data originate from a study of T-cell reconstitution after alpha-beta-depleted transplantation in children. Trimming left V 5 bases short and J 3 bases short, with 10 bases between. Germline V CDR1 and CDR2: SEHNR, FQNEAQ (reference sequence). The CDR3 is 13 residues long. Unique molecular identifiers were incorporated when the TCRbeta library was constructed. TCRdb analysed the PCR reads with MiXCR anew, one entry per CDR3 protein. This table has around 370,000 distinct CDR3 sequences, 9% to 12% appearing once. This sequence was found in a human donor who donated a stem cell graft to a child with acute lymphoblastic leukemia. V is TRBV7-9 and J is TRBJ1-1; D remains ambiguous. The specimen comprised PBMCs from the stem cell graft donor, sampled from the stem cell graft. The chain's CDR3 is CASSAESDTEAFF. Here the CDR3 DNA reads TGTGCCAGCAGCGCGGAGTCGGACACTGAAGCTTTCTTT.